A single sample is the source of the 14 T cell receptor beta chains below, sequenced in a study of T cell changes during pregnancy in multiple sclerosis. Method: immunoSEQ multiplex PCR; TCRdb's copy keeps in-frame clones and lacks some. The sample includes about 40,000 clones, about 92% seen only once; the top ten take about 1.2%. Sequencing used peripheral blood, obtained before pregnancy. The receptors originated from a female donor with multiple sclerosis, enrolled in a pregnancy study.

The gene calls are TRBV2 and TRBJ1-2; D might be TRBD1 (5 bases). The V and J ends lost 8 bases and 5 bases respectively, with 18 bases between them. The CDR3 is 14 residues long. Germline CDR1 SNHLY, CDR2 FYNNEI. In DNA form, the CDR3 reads TGTGCCAGCTGCTACAGGCCTCGGAATTATGGCTACACCTTC. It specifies CASCYRPRNYGYTF.

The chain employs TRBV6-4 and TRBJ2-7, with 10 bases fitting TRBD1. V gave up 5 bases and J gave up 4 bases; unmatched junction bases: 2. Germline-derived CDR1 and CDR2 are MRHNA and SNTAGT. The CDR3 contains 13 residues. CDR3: CASSRDRGYEQYF. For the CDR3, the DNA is TGTGCCAGCAGTCGGGACAGGGGATACGAGCAGTACTTC.

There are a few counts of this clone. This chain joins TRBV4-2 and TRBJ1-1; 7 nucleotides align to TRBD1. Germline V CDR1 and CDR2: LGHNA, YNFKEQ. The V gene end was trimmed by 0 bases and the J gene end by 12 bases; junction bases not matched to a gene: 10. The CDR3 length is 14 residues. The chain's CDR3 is CASSQEGDDRETFF. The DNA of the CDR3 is TGTGCCAGCAGCCAAGAGGGGGACGACAGGGAAACTTTCTTT.

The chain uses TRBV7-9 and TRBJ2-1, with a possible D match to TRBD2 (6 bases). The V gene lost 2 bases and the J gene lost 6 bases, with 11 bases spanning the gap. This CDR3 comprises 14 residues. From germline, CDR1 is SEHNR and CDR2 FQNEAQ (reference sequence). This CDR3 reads CASSLTGTSNEQFF. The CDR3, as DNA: TGTGCCAGCAGCTTAACCGGGACTTCCAATGAGCAGTTCTTC.

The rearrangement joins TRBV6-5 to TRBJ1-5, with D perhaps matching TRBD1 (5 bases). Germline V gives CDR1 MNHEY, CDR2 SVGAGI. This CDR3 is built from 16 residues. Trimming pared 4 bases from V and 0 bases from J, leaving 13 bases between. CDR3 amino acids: CASSSQGLGSNQPQHF. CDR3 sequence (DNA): TGTGCCAGCAGTTCCCAGGGACTCGGTAGCAATCAGCCCCAGCATTTT.

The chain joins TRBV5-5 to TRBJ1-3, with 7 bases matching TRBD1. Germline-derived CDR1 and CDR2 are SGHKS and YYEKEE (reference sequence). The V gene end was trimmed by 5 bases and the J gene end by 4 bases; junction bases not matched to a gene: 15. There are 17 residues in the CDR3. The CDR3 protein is CASRSVGGANSGNTIYF. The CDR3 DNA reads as TGTGCCAGCAGATCTGTAGGGGGCGCTAACTCAGGAAACACCATATATTTT. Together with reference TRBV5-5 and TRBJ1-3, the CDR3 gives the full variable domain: DAGVTQSPTHLIKTRGQQVTLRCSPISGHKSVSWYQQVLGQGPQFIFQYYEKEERGRGNFPDRFSARQFPNYSSELNVNALLLGDSALYLCASRSVGGANSGNTIYFGEGSWLTVV.

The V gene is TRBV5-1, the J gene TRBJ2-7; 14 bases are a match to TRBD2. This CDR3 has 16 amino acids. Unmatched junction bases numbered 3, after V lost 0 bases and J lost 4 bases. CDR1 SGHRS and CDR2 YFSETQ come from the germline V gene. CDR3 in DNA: TGCGCCAGCAGCTTGGCGACTAGCGGGAGGGGATACGAGCAGTACTTC. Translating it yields CASSLATSGRGYEQYF. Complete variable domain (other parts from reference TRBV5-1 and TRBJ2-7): KAGVTQTPRYLIKTRGQQVTLSCSPISGHRSVSWYQQTPGQGLQFLFEYFSETQRNKGNFPGRFSGRQFSNSRSEMNVSTLELGDSALYLCASSLATSGRGYEQYFGPGTRLTVT.

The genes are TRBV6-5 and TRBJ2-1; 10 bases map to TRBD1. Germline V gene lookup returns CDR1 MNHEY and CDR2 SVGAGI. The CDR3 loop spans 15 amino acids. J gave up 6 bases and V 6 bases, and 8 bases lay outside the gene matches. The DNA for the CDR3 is TGTGCCAGCAGACCGGGGACAGGGGACAGCAATGAGCAGTTCTTC. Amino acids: CASRPGTGDSNEQFF.

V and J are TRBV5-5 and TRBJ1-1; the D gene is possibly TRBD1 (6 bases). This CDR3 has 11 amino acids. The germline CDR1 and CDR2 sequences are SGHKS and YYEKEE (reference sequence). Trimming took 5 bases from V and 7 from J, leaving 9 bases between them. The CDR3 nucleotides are TGTGCCAGCAGGAGACAGGATGAAGCTTTCTTT. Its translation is CASRRQDEAFF.

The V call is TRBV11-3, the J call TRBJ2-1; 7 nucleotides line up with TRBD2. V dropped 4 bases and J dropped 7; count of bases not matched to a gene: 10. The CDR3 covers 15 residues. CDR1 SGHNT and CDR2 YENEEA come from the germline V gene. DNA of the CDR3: TGTGCCAGCAGCTCGGAATCGGGAGGCCGGAATGAGCAGTTCTTC. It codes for CASSSESGGRNEQFF.

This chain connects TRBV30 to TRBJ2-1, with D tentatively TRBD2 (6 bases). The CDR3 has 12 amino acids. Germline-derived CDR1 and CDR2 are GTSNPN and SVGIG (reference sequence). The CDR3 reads CVGRDPYNEQFF. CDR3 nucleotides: TGTGTAGGGCGGGACCCCTACAATGAGCAGTTCTTC. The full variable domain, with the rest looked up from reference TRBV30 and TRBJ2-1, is SQTIHQWPATLVQPVGSPLSLECTVEGTSNPNLYWYRQAAGRGLQLLFYSVGIGQISSEVPQNLSASRPQDRQFILSSKKLLLSDSGFYLCVGRDPYNEQFFGPGTRLTVL.

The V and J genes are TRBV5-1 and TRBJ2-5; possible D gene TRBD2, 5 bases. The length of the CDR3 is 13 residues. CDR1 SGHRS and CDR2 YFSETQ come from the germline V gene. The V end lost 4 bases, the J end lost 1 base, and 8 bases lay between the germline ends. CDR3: CASSKLVQETQYF. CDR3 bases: TGCGCCAGCAGCAAACTAGTCCAAGAGACCCAGTACTTC.

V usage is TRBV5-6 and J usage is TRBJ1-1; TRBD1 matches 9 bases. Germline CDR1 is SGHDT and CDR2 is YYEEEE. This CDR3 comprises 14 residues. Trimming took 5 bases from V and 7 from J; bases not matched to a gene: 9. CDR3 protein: CASRGRGQGLEAFF. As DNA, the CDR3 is TGTGCCAGCAGGGGGAGGGGACAGGGCCTTGAAGCTTTCTTT.

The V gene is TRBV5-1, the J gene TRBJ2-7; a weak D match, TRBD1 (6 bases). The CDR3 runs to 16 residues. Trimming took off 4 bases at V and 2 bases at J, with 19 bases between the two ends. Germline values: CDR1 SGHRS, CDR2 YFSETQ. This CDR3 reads CASSPLQSAGAYEQYF. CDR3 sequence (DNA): TGCGCCAGCAGCCCCCTCCAGTCCGCAGGGGCCTACGAGCAGTACTTC.